Listed below are T cell receptor beta chains from one sample, sequenced in a study of early T cells in non-severe SARS-CoV-2 infection. TCRdb analysed the 5' RACE reads with MiXCR anew, one entry per CDR3 protein. This table has tens of thousands of distinct CDR3 sequences, around 6.1% appearing once. Sequenced material: whole blood, taken at baseline. All receptors come from an adult who was a healthcare worker with PCR-confirmed SARS-CoV-2 infection or an uninfected control (not recorded which). The CDR3 runs from the conserved cysteine through the conserved F or W. D genes are given only for firm matches. Clone size appears in some rows only: once, few, many, or a class for an expanded clone.

V	size	D	J	DNA	CDR3
TRBV12-3/TRBV12-4	many	TRBD1	TRBJ2-1	TGTGCCAGCATGGCGCCCGGACAGGGGGAGAATGAGCAGTTCTTC	CASMAPGQGENEQFF
TRBV18	few	.	TRBJ2-5	TGTGCCAGCTCACCAAAGGAAACAGGGACCCAGTACTTC	CASSPKETGTQYF
TRBV24-1	many	.	TRBJ1-5	TGTGCCACCACATCTGGGAGGGATCAGCCCCAGCATTTT	CATTSGRDQPQHF
TRBV7-8	many	TRBD2	TRBJ2-3	TGTGCCAGCAGCCGGACTAGCGGGATCACAGATACGCAGTATTTT	CASSRTSGITDTQYF
TRBV12-5	many	TRBD1	TRBJ2-5	TGTGCTAGTGGTCCCGATACAGGGGGCTCGACCCAGTACTTC	CASGPDTGGSTQYF
TRBV12-5	.	.	TRBJ2-1	TGTGCTAGTGGCGTAGACGGAGCTCGTTTCAATGAGCAGTTCTTC	CASGVDGARFNEQFF
TRBV12-3/TRBV12-4	many	.	TRBJ2-1	TGTGCCAGCACCCGAGGTACAGGGACATACAATGAGCAGTTCTTC	CASTRGTGTYNEQFF
TRBV9	.	TRBD1	TRBJ1-4	TGTGCCAGCAGCACCTCGGACAGGGAGGATGAAAAACTGTTTTTT	CASSTSDREDEKLFF
TRBV21-1	few	.	TRBJ2-7	TGTGCCAGCAGCAAGGACAACTCCTACGAGCAGTACTTC	CASSKDNSYEQYF
TRBV20-1	large	TRBD1	TRBJ1-5	TGCAGTGCTAGAGGGGGACAGGGAACTTGGAGCAATCAGCCCCAGCATTTT	CSARGGQGTWSNQPQHF
TRBV5-1	.	.	TRBJ2-7	TGCGCCAGCTCACAAGGACAGCTCTACGAGCAGTACTTC	CASSQGQLYEQYF
TRBV5-1	few	.	TRBJ2-2	TGCGCCAGCGCCCCCTTCGTTGAGAACACCGGGGAGCTGTTTTTT	CASAPFVENTGELFF
TRBV6-1	few	.	TRBJ2-2	TGTGCCAGCAATCTAGAGCCGAACACCGGGGAGCTGTTTTTT	CASNLEPNTGELFF
TRBV5-6	.	TRBD1	TRBJ1-6	TGTGCCAGCAGCTTCGGGACAGGGTCCCCTGTGTGGGATTCACCCCTCCACTTT	CASSFGTGSPVWDSPLHF